This T cell receptor beta chain was observed in a study of T cells after yellow fever vaccination (dated by TCRdb to the late 2010s). Notes on the research overall: The SMART-Seq v4 Ultra Low Input RNA kit was used to prepare libraries from fractions with low cell numbers. To follow T-cell clones before and after primary and booster YFV17D yellow fever vaccination, bulk TCR alpha and beta repertoires were sequenced over time. Two healthy male donors made up the cohort, one aged 18 to 29 years and the other aged 30 to 39 years. Blood samples were taken at several timepoints before and after primary and secondary immunization, and bulk PBMC replicates and cell subsets were isolated. The paper's findings and limits, for the study overall: Compared with the primary T-cell response, the secondary T-cell response was faster but weaker, reaching its peak on day 5 rather than on day 15. After the booster, most clones that had expanded after primary vaccination were detected again (over 95% of CD4 and around nine tenths of CD8), suggesting broad maintenance of memory. Because abundant contaminating clonotypes from the bulk population could be contained in FACS-sorted repertoires, computational filtering was required. A small share of clonotypes occurred in both CD4 and CD8 compartments, likely arising from convergent recombination. Because only a couple of donors were included in the study, the extent to which the findings can be generalized is limited.

CDR1 and CDR2, per the germline V gene, are KGHSH and LQKENI. The CDR3 starts with the cysteine, ends with the phenylalanine, and has 17 residues. Left in the record is the CDR3 DNA by itself, 51 bases read in frame from the first base. Between the V and J ends, shortened by 6 bases and 0 bases respectively, the junction contains 18 bases. This clonotype has just a few counts. Its antigen target is currently unknown. Base quality data are lacking; no much larger clone is found one base away. The treatment or condition tag for this specimen amounts to: live attenuated yellow fever vaccine strain. A standard Ficoll-Paque protocol was used to isolate PBMCs from peripheral blood. Dynabeads CD4 and CD8 positive selection kits were used to isolate CD4 and CD8 T-cell fractions. RNA was extracted with TriZol from bulk PBMCs, CD4 and CD8 fractions, and dextramer-positive and dextramer-negative fractions. The sequencer listed for this sample is Illumina NovaSeq 6000. Synthesis of TCR cDNA relied on 5'RACE template switching, a step that introduced a universal primer site along with unique molecular identifiers. cDNA synthesis was primed from both the TCR alpha and TCR beta constant segments. Two PCR steps were used to amplify libraries, with sample barcodes and sequencing adapters being added in the second step. Sequencing of libraries was performed on Illumina HiSeq 2500 (2x100 bp) or NovaSeq (2x150 bp). The authors' pipeline ran thus. MIGEC was used to demultiplex reads and collapse the reads into UMI consensus sequences, and MiXCR was used for V(D)J alignment. Using edgeR on replicate PBMC samples, clonotypes were called vaccine-responding if FDR was below 0.01 and the log2 fold change was above 5 up to day 15. Each bulk clonotype received a CD4 or CD8 identity based on whether the sequenced CD4 or CD8 repertoire contained that clonotype at higher abundance. In-frame beta chains were kept once TCRdb had trimmed the public reads at Q25 with fastp and called clones with MiXCR. Here each entry gathers all rows of one CDR3 protein and keeps the most common genes and DNA. Here the V and J calls rest on TCRdb's processing, not on the authors' analysis. A total of a few hundred thousand distinct CDR3 sequences appear in this sample, roughly 9% of them only once. The top ten clones comprise around 3.1% of the sample.

The sequence joins TRBV18 to TRBJ2-4; the D gene cannot be named for sure. The TCR was taken from a man younger than 30 who received the YFV17D yellow fever vaccine. The input for sequencing was CD4+ T cells sorted from PBMCs, taken 5 days after the yellow fever booster vaccination. The DNA is TGTGCCAGCTCCCCGAGACCCTCACCGATAGCCAAAAACATTCAGTACTTC. Its translation is CASSPRPSPIAKNIQYF. Reference TRBV18 and TRBJ2-4 genes cover what lies past the CDR3, so the full variable domain is NAGVMQNPRHLVRRRGQEARLRCSPMKGHSHVYWYRQLPEEGLKFMVYLQKENIIDESGMPKERFSAEFPKEGPSILRIQQVVRGDSAAYFCASSPRPSPIAKNIQYFGAGTRLSVL.